A single sample gave rise to the 27 T cell receptor beta chains below, sequenced in a study of CD8+ T cells in alopecia areata. Isolated RNA was reverse transcribed into cDNA used as the sequencing template. Generated by immunoSEQ multiplex PCR, the TCRdb table keeps only in-frame clones and is missing some. The sample yields several thousand clones, roughly 55% seen once. Alopecia areata patients provided lesional scalp punch biopsies and peripheral blood, both collected for the study. The sequenced sample was skin, obtained at week 0. The source is a human donor with alopecia areata.

This clone showed up just a few times. This rearrangement joins TRBV7-9 to TRBJ1-5; TRBD1 matches 9 bases. V dropped 3 bases and J dropped 15; count of bases not matched to a gene: 9. CDR3 length: 13 amino acids. Germline CDR1 and CDR2: SEHNR and FQNEAQ (reference sequence). CDR3 in amino acids: CASSFRQGTGMHF. DNA for the CDR3: TGTGCCAGCAGCTTCCGGCAGGGGACAGGGATGCATTTT.

The chain links TRBV18 to TRBJ2-6; D remains unclear. CDR1 is KGHSH and CDR2 is LQKENI in the germline V gene. The CDR3 has 18 residues. Trimming removed 3 bases at V and 1 base at J, with 16 bases between. The CDR3 DNA reads as TGTGCCAGCTCACCCGTCAATCCAGCCGGGTCTGGGGCCAACGTCCTGACTTTC. Translated: CASSPVNPAGSGANVLTF. The full variable domain, completed using reference TRBV18 and TRBJ2-6, is NAGVMQNPRHLVRRRGQEARLRCSPMKGHSHVYWYRQLPEEGLKFMVYLQKENIIDESGMPKERFSAEFPKEGPSILRIQQVVRGDSAAYFCASSPVNPAGSGANVLTFGAGSRLTVL.

This clone ranks as large (0.1 to 1%). The gene calls are TRBV11-2 and TRBJ2-3; 11 bases are shared with TRBD2. The length of the CDR3 is 16 residues. The junction had 6 bases not matched to a gene; V was cut back by 5 bases and J by 2 bases. Per the germline V gene, CDR1 is SGHAT and CDR2 is FQNNGV. As DNA, the CDR3 is TGTGCCAGCAGCCATGGGACTAGCGGATTCACAGATACGCAGTATTTT. It translates to CASSHGTSGFTDTQYF.

The chain uses TRBV5-1 and TRBJ2-7, with D unclear. The V gene's germline CDR1 is SGHRS and CDR2 YFSETQ. V dropped 2 bases and J dropped 6 bases, with 18 bases sitting between them. CDR3 size: 15 residues. In DNA form, the CDR3 reads TGCGCCAGCAGCTTAGTTGAAGGGCTCAACCTCGAGCAGTACTTC. It yields the protein CASSLVEGLNLEQYF. Looking up the rest from reference TRBV5-1 and TRBJ2-7 gives the full variable domain: KAGVTQTPRYLIKTRGQQVTLSCSPISGHRSVSWYQQTPGQGLQFLFEYFSETQRNKGNFPGRFSGRQFSNSRSEMNVSTLELGDSALYLCASSLVEGLNLEQYFGPGTRLTVT.

This clone was seen only a few times. J is TRBJ2-7 and V is TRBV5-1; 9 nucleotides line up with TRBD2. There are 16 residues in the CDR3. Germline assignment: CDR1 SGHRS and CDR2 YFSETQ. Germline trimming cut 0 bases from V and 3 bases from J; bases unmatched to any gene: 7. The CDR3 nucleotides read TGCGCCAGCAGCTTGGAGCGTTGGACTAGCGTCTACGAGCAGTACTTC. Amino acid sequence: CASSLERWTSVYEQYF.

The V gene is TRBV14, the J gene TRBJ2-3; a weak D match, TRBD2 (5 bases). CDR3 length equals 12 residues. The germline V and J ends were trimmed by 4 bases and 5 bases, with 7 bases remaining between them. The germline V gene encodes CDR1 SGHDN and CDR2 FVKESK. CDR3 in DNA: TGTGCCAGCAGCCTACGGGGAGATACGCAGTATTTT. As protein: CASSLRGDTQYF.

In its sample, this clone was seen a few times. The chain has TRBV27 and TRBJ1-1; 7 nucleotides match TRBD1. Germline-derived CDR1 and CDR2 are MNHEY and SMNVEV (reference sequence). Trimming removed 2 bases from V and 4 bases from J; junction bases left unmatched: 7. The CDR3 is 15 residues long. The CDR3 loop is CASSLGVRGGTEAFF. The CDR3 DNA reads TGTGCCAGCAGTTTAGGGGTCAGGGGGGGCACTGAAGCTTTCTTT.

This sequence joins TRBV5-2 and TRBJ2-7. TRBV5-2 is given as a pseudogene. This CDR3 is built from 13 residues. CDR3 in amino acids: CASSHGTDYEQYF. Here the CDR3 DNA reads TGTGCCAGCAGCCACGGGACGGACTACGAGCAGTACTTC.

The CDR3 bases are TGTGCCAGCAGCTTCTTTGTGGGAGTAGGGGAGCAGTACTTC. It translates to CASSFFVGVGEQYF. The chain combines TRBV7-8 with TRBJ2-7; tentative D call: TRBD2 (5 bases). The length of the CDR3 is 14 residues. V gave up 3 bases and J gave up 7 bases, with 16 bases separating them. Germline CDR1 is SGHVS and CDR2 is FQNEAQ.

This chain connects TRBV5-1 to TRBJ2-1; 10 bases agree with TRBD2. V lost 2 bases, J lost 2 bases, and 7 bases stayed unmatched. The CDR3 extends over 17 amino acids. Per the germline V gene, CDR1 is SGHRS and CDR2 is YFSETQ. The CDR3 region has the DNA TGCGCCAGCAGCTTCCCTTTAGCGGGAGGCCCCTACAATGAGCAGTTCTTC. Translated, it gives CASSFPLAGGPYNEQFF.

This clone was counted only a few times. The chain carries TRBV7-5 and TRBJ2-3; the table calls TRBD2, which could not be checked here. TRBV7-5 is shown as a pseudogene. The CDR3 runs 17 residues. Written as DNA, the CDR3 is TGTGCCAGCAGCTTAGATTCGGACCGCCGAGGGTTCGTCACGCAGTATTTT. This codes for CASSLDSDRRGFVTQYF.

This clone was picked up a small number of times. The chain is built from TRBV9 and TRBJ2-7; D gene ambiguous. The V and J ends lost 0 bases and 7 bases respectively, with 11 bases between them. Germline assignment: CDR1 SGDLS and CDR2 YYNGEE. CDR3 length equals 13 residues. The chain's CDR3 is CASSVVYYGEQYF. The CDR3 nucleotides are TGTGCCAGCAGCGTAGTATACTACGGGGAGCAGTACTTC.

V is TRBV29-1 and J is TRBJ1-2; 8 bases fit TRBD1. Germline-derived CDR1 and CDR2 are SQVTM and ANQGSEA. The CDR3 is 13 residues long. V shed 6 bases, J shed 3 bases, and the junction held 6 bases outside the gene matches. The CDR3 protein is CSVTGGLDYGYTF. The CDR3 bases are TGCAGCGTCACAGGGGGTTTGGACTATGGCTACACCTTC.

This clone was observed a few times. The chain couples TRBV6-5 to TRBJ2-7; 8 nucleotides match TRBD1. Per germline, CDR1 MNHEY and CDR2 SVGAGI. The CDR3 loop spans 15 amino acids. The J segment lost 0 bases and the V segment lost 7 bases, leaving 8 bases of the junction unmatched. DNA for the CDR3: TGTGCCAGCACACCTAGACAGGGGAGCTCCTACGAGCAGTACTTC. Protein product: CASTPRQGSSYEQYF.

This clone qualifies as medium-sized. The chain is built from TRBV6-6 and TRBJ1-3; no reliable D call. V was pared by 4 bases and J by 0 bases, with 7 bases between. The germline V gene has CDR1 MNHNY and CDR2 SVGAGI (reference sequence). The CDR3 extends over 14 amino acids. In DNA, the CDR3 is TGTGCCAGCAGTTTACAGAACTCTGGAAACACCATATATTTT. Translation: CASSLQNSGNTIYF.

The chain uses TRBV21-1 and TRBJ2-5; TRBD2, as called in the table, went unchecked against the DNA. TRBV21-1 represents a pseudogene. The CDR3 runs 14 residues. CDR3 residues: CATLVGVLGETQYF. The CDR3 nucleotides read TGTGCCACCCTCGTGGGAGTGCTCGGCGAGACCCAGTACTTC.

This rearrangement joins TRBV5-8 to TRBJ1-1; D remains ambiguous. Germline V gene lookup returns CDR1 SGHTS and CDR2 YDEGEE. The CDR3 spans 14 residues. The V and J ends lost 0 bases and 2 bases respectively, with 8 bases between them. The CDR3 sequence is CASSLVFRNTEAFF. CDR3 DNA sequence: TGTGCCAGCAGCTTGGTTTTCAGAAACACTGAAGCTTTCTTT.

In its sample, this clone was seen a few times. The chain combines TRBV9 with TRBJ2-5, with D perhaps TRBD2 (5 bases). The V gene lost 0 bases and the J gene lost 5 bases, with 14 bases spanning the gap. In germline, CDR1 is SGDLS, CDR2 YYNGEE. This CDR3 spans 15 amino acids. The CDR3 protein is CASSVGEASWETQYF. For the CDR3, the DNA is TGTGCCAGCAGCGTAGGAGAAGCTAGCTGGGAGACCCAGTACTTC.

This clone was recorded a few times. The rearrangement links TRBV11-2 to TRBJ2-7, with D uncertain. The CDR3 covers 13 residues. Trimming took 2 bases from V and 3 from J, leaving 8 bases between them. Per germline, CDR1 SGHAT and CDR2 FQNNGV. CDR3 DNA sequence: TGTGCCAGCAGCTTATTCGATTTCTACGAGCAGTACTTC. Protein: CASSLFDFYEQYF.

The chain combines TRBV29-1 with TRBJ2-1; D could derive from TRBD1 or TRBD2 (5 bases each). The CDR3 is made up of 13 amino acids. Germline-derived CDR1 and CDR2 are SQVTM and ANQGSEA. The V end was cut by 7 bases, the J end by 5 bases, with 15 bases between. Here the CDR3 DNA reads TGCAGCGGTGACAGAGGGTGGGACAATGAGCAGTTCTTC. The encoded protein is CSGDRGWDNEQFF.

In its sample, this clone was seen a few times. This chain uses TRBV6-4 with TRBJ2-3; D ambiguous. V lost 0 bases to trimming and J lost 0 bases, with 10 bases between them. The CDR3 extends over 16 amino acids. Germline V gives CDR1 MRHNA, CDR2 SNTAGT. In nucleotides, the CDR3 is TGTGCCAGCAGTGACTCTGTGTTCTCGAGCACAGATACGCAGTATTTT. This encodes CASSDSVFSSTDTQYF.

The V call is TRBV6-5, the J call TRBJ2-7; 10 nucleotides agree with TRBD2. The trim removed 5 bases at V and 3 bases at J, leaving 7 bases unmatched. Germline-derived CDR1 and CDR2 are MNHEY and SVGAGI. This CDR3 spans 15 amino acids. CDR3 sequence: CASSHTSGEIYEQYF. The CDR3 nucleotides are TGTGCCAGCAGTCACACTAGCGGGGAGATCTACGAGCAGTACTTC.

The chain employs TRBV10-1 and TRBJ2-7; 7 bases align to TRBD2. In germline, CDR1 is WNHNN, CDR2 SYGVQD (reference sequence). The CDR3 contains 15 residues. In DNA, the CDR3 is TGCGCGCCTACCGGGGCCGGCGGGAGCTCCTACGAGCAGTACTTC. Its protein is CAPTGAGGSSYEQYF.

This clone was found a few times. Mismatch with germline at one junction end may stem from a read error. The genes are TRBV7-2 and TRBJ2-7; no clear D. Germline CDR1 and CDR2: SGHTA and FQGNSA. There are 13 residues in the CDR3. This CDR3 reads CASNLGPGYEQYF. CDR3 in DNA: TGTGCCAGCAACTTAGGGCCGGGCTACGAGCAGTACTTC. Full variable domain (missing parts from reference TRBV7-2 and TRBJ2-7): GAGVSQSPSNKVTEKGKDVELRCDPISGHTALYWYRQSLGQGLEFLIYFQGNSAPDKSGLPSDRFSAERTGGSVSTLTIQRTQQEDSAVYLCASNLGPGYEQYFGPGTRLTVT.

This chain links TRBV7-8 with TRBJ2-1; 10 bases map to TRBD2. CDR1 is SGHVS, CDR2 FQNEAQ, per germline. J lost 6 bases, V lost 5 bases, and 7 bases had no gene match. This CDR3 region has 15 residues. CDR3 in amino acids: CASSRGSSGSNEQFF. The CDR3, as DNA: TGTGCCAGCAGCCGTGGGTCTAGCGGGAGCAATGAGCAGTTCTTC.

This clone was recorded a few times. This sequence joins TRBV2 and TRBJ2-7; 7 bases map to TRBD1. The V gene's germline CDR1 is SNHLY and CDR2 FYNNEI. This CDR3 has 15 amino acids. The junction had 9 bases not matched to a gene; V was cut back by 4 bases and J by 3 bases. The CDR3 nucleotides are TGTGCCAGCAGTGGACAGGGCCCCCGCAACTACGAGCAGTACTTC. Its protein is CASSGQGPRNYEQYF.

This clone was counted only a few times. The chain employs TRBV4-3 and TRBJ1-1; D remains ambiguous. The CDR3 has 14 residues. Trimming pared 4 bases from V and 1 base from J, leaving 10 bases between. In germline, CDR1 is LGHNA, CDR2 YSLEER. The CDR3: CASSRTRRNTEAFF. CDR3 bases: TGCGCCAGCAGCCGAACCAGAAGGAACACTGAAGCTTTCTTT.